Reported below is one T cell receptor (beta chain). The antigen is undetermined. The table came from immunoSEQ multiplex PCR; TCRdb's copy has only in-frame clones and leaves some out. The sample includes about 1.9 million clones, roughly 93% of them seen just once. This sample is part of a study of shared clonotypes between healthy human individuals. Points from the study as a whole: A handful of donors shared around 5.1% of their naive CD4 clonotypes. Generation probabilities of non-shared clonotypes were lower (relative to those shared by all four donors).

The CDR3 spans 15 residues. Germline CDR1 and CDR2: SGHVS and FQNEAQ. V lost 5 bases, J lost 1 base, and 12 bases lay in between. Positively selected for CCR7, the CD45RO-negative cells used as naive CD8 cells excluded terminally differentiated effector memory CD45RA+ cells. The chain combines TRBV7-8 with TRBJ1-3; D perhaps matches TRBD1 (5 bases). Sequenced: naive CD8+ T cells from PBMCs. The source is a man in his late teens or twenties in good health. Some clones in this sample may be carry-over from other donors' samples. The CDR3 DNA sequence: TGTGCCAGCAGCCTCGGACGGGGGTCTGGAAACACCATATATTTT. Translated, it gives CASSLGRGSGNTIYF.